This entry lists 22 T cell receptor beta chains sequenced from one sample in a study of T cell responses to AZD1222 COVID-19 vaccine. Method: immunoSEQ multiplex PCR; TCRdb's copy keeps in-frame clones and lacks some. Among about 120,000 clones listed, around 87% were seen once. The source material was peripheral blood, sampled 28 days after the second AZD1222 dose. The source is an adult who received the AZD1222 COVID-19 vaccine.

This clone was observed once. The V and J genes are TRBV6-6 and TRBJ2-3; 10 nucleotides align to TRBD2. Germline loops: CDR1 MNHNY, CDR2 SVGAGI (reference sequence). The CDR3 extends over 16 amino acids. Trimming at V came to 5 bases and at J to 5 bases, leaving 10 bases not matched to a gene. Written as DNA, the CDR3 is TGTGCCAGCAGTCCACCGGGACTAGCGAGATTAGATACGCAGTATTTT. This codes for CASSPPGLARLDTQYF.

This chain connects TRBV25-1 to TRBJ1-1; tentatively, D is TRBD1 (5 bases). In germline, CDR1 is MGHDK, CDR2 SYGVNS. The CDR3 totals 14 residues. The V end lost 5 bases, the J end lost 0 bases, and 10 bases lay between the germline ends. CDR3 sequence (DNA): TGTGCCAGCAGTTTGGGGGACTTGAACACTGAAGCTTTCTTT. Translation: CASSLGDLNTEAFF.

This clone is a singleton in its sample. This chain joins TRBV18 and TRBJ1-1, with 8 bases identical to TRBD1. The CDR3 is 15 amino acids. Trimming took 4 bases from V and 5 from J; bases not matched to a gene: 9. The germline gives CDR1 KGHSH, CDR2 LQKENI. This CDR3 is CASSRGQGGGTEAFF. CDR3 in DNA: TGTGCCAGCTCACGTGGACAGGGAGGGGGGACTGAAGCTTTCTTT.

The chain is built from TRBV7-9 and TRBJ1-1; 8 bases fit TRBD1. The CDR3 contains 14 residues. Germline lookup yields CDR1 SEHNR and CDR2 FQNEAQ (reference sequence). V was pared by 2 bases and J by 4 bases, with 3 bases of the junction left unmatched. CDR3 loop: CASSLLQGATEAFF. The CDR3, as DNA: TGTGCCAGCAGCTTACTTCAGGGGGCCACTGAAGCTTTCTTT.

V usage is TRBV18 and J usage is TRBJ2-5, with D perhaps TRBD1 (5 bases). V lost 3 bases and J 4 bases, leaving 15 bases between the germline ends. Looked up from germline, CDR1 is KGHSH and CDR2 is LQKENI. The CDR3 consists of 15 residues. The CDR3 nucleotides are TGTGCCAGCTCACCCCTCTTGGGGCATGGAGAGACCCAGTACTTC. It translates to CASSPLLGHGETQYF. The entire variable domain, with the rest obtained from reference TRBV18 and TRBJ2-5, is as follows: NAGVMQNPRHLVRRRGQEARLRCSPMKGHSHVYWYRQLPEEGLKFMVYLQKENIIDESGMPKERFSAEFPKEGPSILRIQQVVRGDSAAYFCASSPLLGHGETQYFGPGTRLLVL.

V gene TRBV6-6 combines with J gene TRBJ1-1; D is perhaps TRBD1 (6 bases). Per germline, CDR1 MNHNY and CDR2 SVGAGI (reference sequence). The CDR3 has 11 residues. Trimming left V 5 bases short and J 11 bases short, with 12 bases between. This CDR3 is CASSDRFEAFF. The CDR3 coding sequence is TGTGCCAGCAGTGACAGGTTCGAGGCTTTCTTT.

This rearrangement joins TRBV13 to TRBJ1-2; no clear D gene. Germline CDR1 is PRHDT and CDR2 is FYEKMQ (reference sequence). Trimming left V 3 bases short and J 3 bases short, with 17 bases between. The length of the CDR3 is 16 residues. CDR3 residues: CASSFKYHKDDYGYTF. Here the CDR3 DNA reads TGTGCCAGCAGCTTTAAATATCATAAAGACGACTATGGCTACACCTTC.

This chain connects TRBV5-1 to TRBJ1-1; a possible D gene is TRBD1 (5 bases). There are 15 residues in the CDR3. Trimming stripped 4 bases from V and 1 base from J, with 14 bases between. The germline V gene encodes CDR1 SGHRS and CDR2 YFSETQ. The CDR3 nucleotides are TGCGCCAGCAGCCCTGTGGGGCAAAGGAACACTGAAGCTTTCTTT. This translates into CASSPVGQRNTEAFF. Looking up the rest from reference TRBV5-1 and TRBJ1-1 gives the full variable domain: KAGVTQTPRYLIKTRGQQVTLSCSPISGHRSVSWYQQTPGQGLQFLFEYFSETQRNKGNFPGRFSGRQFSNSRSEMNVSTLELGDSALYLCASSPVGQRNTEAFFGQGTRLTVV.

V and J are TRBV6-1 and TRBJ1-2; a possible D gene is TRBD1 (6 bases). Trimming cost V 1 base and J 7 bases, with 13 bases left between them. Germline values: CDR1 MNHNS, CDR2 SASEGT. The CDR3 totals 14 residues. CDR3 residues: CASSEGYREGGYTF. Here the CDR3 DNA reads TGTGCCAGCAGTGAAGGCTACAGGGAGGGTGGCTACACCTTC.

This chain joins TRBV12-3 or TRBV12-4 and TRBJ2-5; D gene ambiguous. The CDR3 has 12 amino acids. The V end was cut by 1 base, the J end by 5 bases, with 5 bases between. CDR3 DNA: TGTGCCAGCAGTTTAGATACGGAGACCCAGTACTTC. Its protein is CASSLDTETQYF.

V usage is TRBV3-1 (or the pseudogene TRBV3-2) and J usage is TRBJ1-6, with D tentatively TRBD1 (6 bases). This CDR3 spans 14 amino acids. The germline V gene encodes CDR1 LGHDT and CDR2 YNNKEL (reference sequence). V lost 1 base and J 8 bases, leaving 9 bases between the germline ends. CDR3 in DNA: TGTGCCAGCAGCCAAGCCCAGGGGTATTCACCCCTCCACTTT. It yields the protein CASSQAQGYSPLHF.

In its sample, this clone was seen once. The chain employs TRBV3-1 (or the pseudogene TRBV3-2) and TRBJ1-2; the D is unclear. CDR1 is LGHDT and CDR2 is YNNKEL in the germline V gene (reference sequence). The CDR3 is 13 amino acids. V was shortened by 1 base and J by 1 base, with 4 bases between the two germline ends. The CDR3 DNA reads TGTGCCAGCAGCCAAGCGGATAACTATGGCTACACCTTC. Its translation is CASSQADNYGYTF.

This chain uses TRBV27 with TRBJ1-5, with D possibly being TRBD1 (6 bases). The CDR3 has 14 residues. Looked up from germline, CDR1 is MNHEY and CDR2 is SMNVEV (reference sequence). V was shortened by 8 bases and J by 2 bases, with 13 bases between the two germline ends. The CDR3 here is CASGGQRGNQPQHF. The CDR3, as DNA: TGTGCCAGCGGAGGACAGCGGGGCAATCAGCCCCAGCATTTT.

V is TRBV5-4 and J is TRBJ1-3, with TRBD1 identical over 8 bases. Losses at the gene ends were 3 bases for V and 1 base for J; bases not matched to a gene: 3. There are 15 residues in the CDR3. Germline V gives CDR1 SGHNT, CDR2 YYREEE (reference sequence). CDR3 loop: CASSSGQGSGNTIYF. The CDR3 DNA reads as TGTGCCAGCAGCTCAGGACAGGGTTCTGGAAACACCATATATTTT.

V usage is TRBV7-6 and J usage is TRBJ1-3; no reliable D call. The length of the CDR3 is 16 residues. The ends were cut back, 5 bases at V and 2 bases at J, with 16 bases in the middle. Germline V gene lookup returns CDR1 SGHVS and CDR2 FNYEAQ. The CDR3, as DNA: TGTGCCAGCAGCCTCAGCGGGCCGTCGACTGGAAACACCATATATTTT. It specifies CASSLSGPSTGNTIYF.

This clone has a single count. The chain uses TRBV12-3 or TRBV12-4 and TRBJ1-1; D ambiguous. The V and J ends lost 6 bases and 3 bases respectively, with 11 bases between them. The length of the CDR3 is 13 residues. The CDR3 is CASSLGQDTEAFF. CDR3 coding DNA: TGTGCCAGCAGCCTAGGTCAGGACACTGAAGCTTTCTTT.

The gene calls are TRBV29-1 and TRBJ1-1; a weak D match, TRBD1 (5 bases). V was pared by 5 bases and J by 0 bases, with 22 bases between. From germline, CDR1 is SQVTM and CDR2 ANQGSEA. The CDR3 totals 17 residues. The CDR3 here is CSVLNLGQGGMNTEAFF. In nucleotides, the CDR3 is TGCAGCGTTCTCAACTTAGGCCAGGGCGGCATGAACACTGAAGCTTTCTTT.

This chain joins TRBV5-5 and TRBJ1-1; perhaps TRBD1 as D (6 bases). CDR1 is SGHKS and CDR2 is YYEKEE in the germline V gene (reference sequence). The CDR3 runs to 16 residues. Trimming cost V 0 bases and J 1 base, with 13 bases left between them. DNA of the CDR3: TGTGCCAGCAGCTTGGATCACAGGACAGCGAACACTGAAGCTTTCTTT. It specifies CASSLDHRTANTEAFF.

This clone has a handful of counts. CDR3 nucleotide sequence: TGTGCCAGCAGTTTTGGGAATCAGCCCCAGCATTTT. It translates to CASSFGNQPQHF. V usage is TRBV12-3 or TRBV12-4 and J usage is TRBJ1-5; D uncertain. The ends were cut back, 3 bases at V and 4 bases at J, with 4 bases in the middle. There are 12 residues in the CDR3.

This chain uses TRBV18 with TRBJ2-7, with a possible D match to TRBD1 (5 bases). The CDR3 is made up of 16 amino acids. Germline assignment: CDR1 KGHSH and CDR2 LQKENI. V lost 5 bases, J lost 3 bases, and 20 bases lay in between. The CDR3 here is CASSGSDSVPDYEQYF. CDR3 sequence (DNA): TGTGCCAGCTCAGGGTCAGACAGCGTTCCCGACTACGAGCAGTACTTC. Based on the CDR3 plus reference TRBV18 and TRBJ2-7, the full variable domain is NAGVMQNPRHLVRRRGQEARLRCSPMKGHSHVYWYRQLPEEGLKFMVYLQKENIIDESGMPKERFSAEFPKEGPSILRIQQVVRGDSAAYFCASSGSDSVPDYEQYFGPGTRLTVT.

The rearrangement joins TRBV9 to TRBJ1-4; TRBD1 agrees at 7 bases. The V and J ends lost 3 bases and 5 bases, in that order; junction bases with no gene match: 19. CDR1 is SGDLS, CDR2 YYNGEE, per germline. This CDR3 comprises 19 residues. DNA for the CDR3: TGTGCCAGCAGCGGGGGATTAAGGACAGGCCGGCGCGGGAATGAAAAACTGTTTTTT. Amino acids: CASSGGLRTGRRGNEKLFF. Combining the CDR3 with reference TRBV9 and TRBJ1-4 gives the whole variable domain DSGVTQTPKHLITATGQRVTLRCSPRSGDLSVYWYQQSLDQGLQFLIQYYNGEERAKGNILERFSAQQFPDLHSELNLSSLELGDSALYFCASSGGLRTGRRGNEKLFFGSGTQLSVL.

V gene TRBV27 combines with J gene TRBJ1-2, with D hard to call. The V and J ends lost 5 bases and 2 bases respectively, with 9 bases between them. Germline assignment: CDR1 MNHEY and CDR2 SMNVEV (reference sequence). The CDR3 spans 13 residues. Written as DNA, the CDR3 is TGTGCCAGCAGTCCCACAGAGAACTATGGCTACACCTTC. Translating gives CASSPTENYGYTF.